These 18 T cell receptor beta chains share one sample of origin, sequenced in a study of cytomegalovirus exposure and HLA in healthy donors. The primer mix had 60 Vbeta and 13 Jbeta primers. Assay used: immunoSEQ multiplex PCR; TCRdb lists only in-frame clones, some missing. The sample contains 130,000 or so clones, under 75% of which appear only once. Sequenced sample: PBMCs. These receptors were taken from a woman aged 40 to 50 in good health and CMV-seronegative.

The rearrangement uses TRBV15 and TRBJ1-2; possible D gene TRBD1, 6 bases. Germline V lookup: CDR1 LNHNV, CDR2 YYDKDF (reference sequence). CDR3 size: 17 residues. The V end was cut by 0 bases, the J end by 3 bases, with 17 bases between. This CDR3 reads CATSRDRGTISHYGYTF. CDR3 DNA: TGTGCCACCAGCAGAGATAGGGGGACAATTTCTCACTATGGCTACACCTTC.

J is TRBJ1-1 and V is TRBV2; 7 positions agree with TRBD1. The CDR3 is made up of 15 amino acids. The V gene's germline CDR1 is SNHLY and CDR2 FYNNEI. Unmatched junction bases numbered 11, after V lost 6 bases and J lost 4 bases. This CDR3 reads CASRTGQGGGTEAFF. Here the CDR3 DNA reads TGTGCCAGCAGAACAGGGCAGGGGGGTGGCACTGAAGCTTTCTTT. Variable domain in full (rest from reference TRBV2 and TRBJ1-1): EPEVTQTPSHQVTQMGQEVILRCVPISNHLYFYWYRQILGQKVEFLVSFYNNEISEKSEIFDDQFSVERPDGSNFTLKIRSTKLEDSAMYFCASRTGQGGGTEAFFGQGTRLTVV.

This chain connects TRBV6-1 to TRBJ2-1; D is perhaps TRBD2 (5 bases). Trimming cost V 8 bases and J 2 bases, with 16 bases left between them. Germline V CDR1 and CDR2: MNHNS, SASEGT. The CDR3 covers 15 residues. The chain's CDR3 is CASPLGSGPYNEQFF. The CDR3 DNA reads TGTGCCAGCCCTTTGGGGAGCGGCCCCTACAATGAGCAGTTCTTC.

As DNA, the CDR3 is TGTGCCAGCAGTCAGCCGGGGGTAGAGACCCAGTACTTC. Protein sequence: CASSQPGVETQYF. This sequence joins TRBV5-6 and TRBJ2-5; D might be TRBD2 (6 bases). Trimming pared 5 bases from V and 4 bases from J, leaving 12 bases between. The CDR3 length is 13 residues. CDR1 is SGHDT and CDR2 is YYEEEE in the germline V gene.

In its sample, this clone was seen a few times. The J gene is TRBJ1-2, the V gene TRBV28, with D unclear. Trimming removed 8 bases at V and 6 bases at J, with 7 bases between. CDR3 length: 10 amino acids. From germline, CDR1 is MDHEN and CDR2 SYDVKM. The CDR3 region has the DNA TGTGCCAGCGCGGATCATGGCTACACCTTC. This codes for CASADHGYTF.

The rearrangement uses TRBV6-6 and TRBJ1-5; 8 positions agree with TRBD1. Germline V gene sequence: CDR1 MNHNY, CDR2 SVGAGI (reference sequence). V was pared by 5 bases and J by 11 bases, with 2 bases of the junction left unmatched. The CDR3 length is 11 residues. The DNA for the CDR3 is TGTGCCAGCAGTGCGGGACAGGCCCAGCATTTT. Protein product: CASSAGQAQHF.

This clone occurred a few times. This chain connects TRBV19 to TRBJ2-6; D gene uncertain. The CDR3 totals 15 residues. Trimming removed 4 bases from V and 4 bases from J, with 11 bases in between. Germline V gene data show CDR1 as LNHDA and CDR2 as SQIVND (reference sequence). CDR3 amino acids: CASSSLVAGANVLTF. The CDR3 bases are TGTGCCAGTAGTAGCCTCGTGGCCGGGGCCAACGTCCTGACTTTC.

The chain has TRBV5-1 and TRBJ1-1, with D possibly matching TRBD1 (6 bases). CDR1 is SGHRS, CDR2 YFSETQ, per germline. V was pared by 4 bases and J by 5 bases, with 18 bases between. The CDR3 loop spans 15 amino acids. The CDR3 coding sequence is TGCGCCAGCAGCCCGATGGACAGCTCGGGGACTGAAGCTTTCTTT. Residues: CASSPMDSSGTEAFF. Variable domain in full (rest from reference TRBV5-1 and TRBJ1-1): KAGVTQTPRYLIKTRGQQVTLSCSPISGHRSVSWYQQTPGQGLQFLFEYFSETQRNKGNFPGRFSGRQFSNSRSEMNVSTLELGDSALYLCASSPMDSSGTEAFFGQGTRLTVV.

The chain recombines TRBV9 with TRBJ1-2, with D maybe TRBD1 (5 bases). Germline V gives CDR1 SGDLS, CDR2 YYNGEE. V lost 1 base and J 4 bases, leaving 11 bases between the germline ends. This CDR3 has 14 residues. This CDR3 reads CASSVQGIPYGYTF. CDR3 nucleotide sequence: TGTGCCAGCAGCGTACAGGGAATTCCCTATGGCTACACCTTC.

This rearrangement joins TRBV18 to TRBJ2-7, with 12 bases lining up with TRBD1. The CDR3 sequence is 15 residues long. J was trimmed by 5 bases and V by 5 bases; bases with no gene match: 7. Germline lookup yields CDR1 KGHSH and CDR2 LQKENI. DNA of the CDR3: TGTGCCAGCTCAGAGGGACAGGGGGCCTTTGACGAGCAGTACTTC. Its translation is CASSEGQGAFDEQYF.

The chain is built from TRBV7-9 and TRBJ1-1; unclear D gene. Germline V CDR1 and CDR2: SEHNR, FQNEAQ (reference sequence). Trimming left V 2 bases short and J 1 base short, with 5 bases between. This CDR3 spans 13 amino acids. The CDR3: CASSLRSNTEAFF. DNA of the CDR3: TGTGCCAGCAGCTTACGGTCGAACACTGAAGCTTTCTTT.

This clone was counted a few times. The V gene is TRBV6-5, the J gene TRBJ1-4; weak D call: TRBD1 (6 bases). V dropped 8 bases and J dropped 14 bases, with 27 bases sitting between them. Germline V CDR1 and CDR2: MNHEY, SVGAGI. The CDR3 consists of 15 residues. Here the CDR3 reads CASSRGGRAGETLFF. The CDR3 DNA follows: TGTGCCAGCTCGAGGGGGGGGCGCGCAGGGGAAACGCTGTTTTTT.

The chain links TRBV27 to TRBJ2-3; 8 bases match TRBD2. CDR1 and CDR2 from the germline V gene are MNHEY and SMNVEV (reference sequence). The CDR3 consists of 14 residues. V lost 7 bases to trimming and J lost 1 base; unmatched junction nucleotides: 4. The CDR3: CASTTGGRTDTQYF. Written as DNA, the CDR3 is TGTGCCAGCACAACGGGGGGGCGCACAGATACGCAGTATTTT.

V gene TRBV4-1 combines with J gene TRBJ1-5; TRBD1 aligns across 11 bases. The CDR3 extends over 15 amino acids. Germline V gene sequence: CDR1 MGHRA, CDR2 YSYEKL. The V and J ends lost 4 bases and 9 bases, in that order; junction bases with no gene match: 8. Here the CDR3 reads CASSPYSGTGGPQHF. In DNA form, the CDR3 reads TGCGCCAGCAGCCCTTATTCCGGGACAGGGGGGCCCCAGCATTTT.

The chain has TRBV19 and TRBJ2-6, with a tentative D call TRBD1 (5 bases). Germline loops: CDR1 LNHDA, CDR2 SQIVND (reference sequence). Between the trimmed V and J ends, which lost 6 bases and 3 bases, there was a span of 18 bases. The CDR3 sequence is 17 residues long. CDR3 bases: TGTGCCAGTAGCCACCCTCAGGGTTCTAGTGGGGCCAACGTCCTGACTTTC. Amino acids: CASSHPQGSSGANVLTF.

The gene calls are TRBV7-2 and TRBJ1-4, with D perhaps TRBD1 (5 bases). There are 15 residues in the CDR3. V gave up 4 bases and J gave up 5 bases, with 14 bases separating them. Germline CDR1 reads SGHTA; CDR2 reads FQGNSA. CDR3 amino acids: CASSSSTGVNEKLFF. In DNA form, the CDR3 reads TGTGCCAGCAGCTCCAGTACGGGGGTGAATGAAAAACTGTTTTTT. Full variable domain (rest looked up from reference TRBV7-2 and TRBJ1-4): GAGVSQSPSNKVTEKGKDVELRCDPISGHTALYWYRQSLGQGLEFLIYFQGNSAPDKSGLPSDRFSAERTGGSVSTLTIQRTQQEDSAVYLCASSSSTGVNEKLFFGSGTQLSVL.

As regards this clone: One end of the junction is discordant with germline, which a read error may explain. The rearrangement links TRBV19 to TRBJ2-7; TRBD1 might be the D (5 bases). The CDR3 is 13 amino acids. The germline CDR1 and CDR2 sequences are LNHDA and SQIVND (reference sequence). For the CDR3, the DNA is TGTGCCAGTAGTGTAGACAGTGGCTACGAGCAGTACTTC. Its translation: CASSVDSGYEQYF.

The V call is TRBV7-2, the J call TRBJ1-1; perhaps TRBD1 as D (6 bases). The CDR3 is 14 amino acids. The germline CDR1 and CDR2 sequences are SGHTA and FQGNSA. Deletions cut 5 bases from V and 5 bases from J, with 15 bases between. DNA for the CDR3: TGTGCCAGCAGCCCCTTAGGGGGTGAGACTGAAGCTTTCTTT. Translating it yields CASSPLGGETEAFF.